Given below is one TCR beta chain in context. Assay: immunoSEQ multiplex PCR; the TCRdb copy retains only in-frame clones and omits some. This table has 11,000 or so clones, 29% appearing once. The data belong to a study of T cells in localized non-small cell lung cancer. The sequenced sample was lung tumor tissue, obtained before any cancer treatment. The TCR was taken from a man aged 40 to 70 with stage I lung adenocarcinoma.

CDR3 coding DNA: TGTGCCAGTTGGGACAGGTCCCATGAGCAGTTCTTC. Its protein product is CASWDRSHEQFF. This chain joins TRBV9 and TRBJ2-1; 8 bases are a match to TRBD1. CDR1 and CDR2 from the germline V gene are SGDLS and YYNGEE. V lost 8 bases and J lost 8; bases outside the gene matches: 6. This CDR3 is built from 12 residues.